Described below is a single T cell receptor (beta chain) sequence and its context. Its cognate antigen is unknown. This specimen comes from a study of radiotherapy plus CTLA-4 blockade in lung cancer. Whole-study context: Objective responses arose in approximately 17% of patients, and 31% experienced disease control.

Chemo-refractory metastatic non-small-cell lung cancer patients underwent focal radiation alongside CTLA-4 blockade with ipilimumab. The assay was immunoSEQ multiplex PCR, and TCRdb's table has in-frame clones only and misses some. The table records 75,000 to 100,000 clones, roughly four fifths of them present only once. Points from the study as a whole: Expansion in blood of tumor-derived TCR clones was seen after radiotherapy plus ipilimumab. It was early blood T cell clone dynamics, with interferon-beta, that reportedly best predicted response.

This material consisted of peripheral blood, taken from a patient treated with radiotherapy plus ipilimumab. The receptor was isolated from a human donor with non-small cell lung cancer who had a partial response to radiotherapy plus ipilimumab.

The chain's CDR3 is CASSMGLFANTGELFF. The CDR3 DNA follows: TGTGCCAGTAGTATGGGACTGTTCGCGAACACCGGGGAGCTGTTTTTT. V is TRBV19 and J is TRBJ2-2, with D perhaps TRBD2 (6 bases). Germline loops: CDR1 LNHDA, CDR2 SQIVND (reference sequence). This CDR3 region has 16 residues. Trimming left V 3 bases short and J 0 bases short, with 11 bases between.